The 2 T cell receptor beta chains below come from one sample, sequenced in a study of blood T cell repertoires in COVID-19. TCRdb keeps only in-frame clones here, not all; method: immunoSEQ multiplex PCR. Here the sample spans approximately 120,000 clones, around three quarters being singletons. The sequencing sample was made of peripheral blood. The receptors come from a human donor in a cohort sampled during active or convalescent COVID-19.

This clone was picked up many times. The chain has TRBV10-1 and TRBJ2-1, with 9 positions matching TRBD2. J gave up 1 base and V 5 bases, and 9 bases lay outside the gene matches. Germline values: CDR1 WNHNN, CDR2 SYGVQD (reference sequence). This CDR3 region has 17 residues. CDR3 sequence reads: CASSKSGGPRSYNEQFF. The CDR3 nucleotides are TGCGCCAGCAGTAAAAGCGGGGGGCCCCGATCCTACAATGAGCAGTTCTTC.

The rearrangement joins TRBV7-9 to TRBJ2-7; possible D gene TRBD1, 5 bases. V shed 5 bases and J shed 2 bases, with 13 bases lying between them. Per the germline V gene, CDR1 is SEHNR and CDR2 is FQNEAQ (reference sequence). This CDR3 has 14 amino acids. DNA of the CDR3: TGTGCCAGCAGCCCCCCACAGGCACCCTACGAGCAGTACTTC. Residues: CASSPPQAPYEQYF. Combining the CDR3 with reference TRBV7-9 and TRBJ2-7 gives the whole variable domain DTGVSQNPRHKITKRGQNVTFRCDPISEHNRLYWYRQTLGQGPEFLTYFQNEAQLEKSRLLSDRFSAERPKGSFSTLEIQRTEQGDSAMYLCASSPPQAPYEQYFGPGTRLTVT.